The rows below give T cell receptor beta chains drawn from one sample of a study of cytomegalovirus exposure and HLA in healthy donors. Measured with immunoSEQ multiplex PCR; TCRdb has only the in-frame clones, and not every one. In the table there are around 90,000 clones, 81% of which are singletons. Sequencing was done on a sample of PBMCs. The receptors were gathered from a human donor in good health. Both conserved end residues are part of each CDR3. A D gene is named only where the DNA matches it firmly. Only part of the rows carry a size: once, few, many, or a class if the clone is expanded.

V gene,CDR3 length,clone size,J gene,D gene,CDR3 protein,CDR3 DNA
TRBV7-9,18,once,TRBJ1-5,.,CASSLTLSGTKSNQPQHF,TGTGCCAGCAGCTTAACTCTGTCCGGGACAAAAAGCAATCAGCCCCAGCATTTT
TRBV6-5,16,once,TRBJ2-5,.,CASSYSRITGRETQYF,TGTGCCAGCAGTTACTCGAGGATAACAGGGAGAGAGACCCAGTACTTC
TRBV11-3,16,.,TRBJ2-1,.,CASSLDPGAAYNEQFF,TGTGCCAGCAGCTTAGACCCGGGAGCAGCCTACAATGAGCAGTTCTTC
TRBV7-2,12,.,TRBJ2-7,.,CASSSRTYEQYF,TGTGCCAGCAGCTCCCGTACCTACGAGCAGTACTTC
TRBV11-3,13,.,TRBJ1-2,.,CASSTLDSYGYTF,TGTGCCAGCAGCACTTTGGACAGCTATGGCTACACCTTC
TRBV9,17,.,TRBJ1-1,.,CASSVEGEPSPWAEAFF,TGTGCCAGCAGCGTAGAGGGGGAACCCTCACCCTGGGCTGAAGCCTTCTTT
TRBV10-3,16,.,TRBJ2-7,TRBD1,CAISEFTARQGSEQYF,TGTGCCATCAGTGAGTTTACTGCCAGACAGGGTTCCGAGCAGTACTTC
TRBV7-6,15,.,TRBJ2-6,.,CASSSNRAGANVLTF,TGTGCCAGCAGCTCCAACAGGGCTGGGGCCAACGTCCTGACTTTC
TRBV7-3,22,once,TRBJ2-3,TRBD2,CASSSPPEVLAGGSPSTDTQYF,TGTGCCAGCAGCTCCCCCCCCGAGGTACTAGCGGGGGGGTCCCCTAGCACAGATACGCAGTATTTT
TRBV6-5,12,.,TRBJ2-1,.,CASSPNGNEQFF,TGTGCCAGCAGCCCCAACGGGAATGAGCAGTTCTTC
TRBV7-9,16,once,TRBJ1-2,TRBD1,CASSSNDRGLNYGYTF,TGTGCCAGCAGCTCCAACGACAGGGGTCTTAACTATGGCTACACCTTC
TRBV28,14,.,TRBJ2-1,TRBD1,CASSRRTGGNEQFF,TGTGCCAGCTCGAGGAGGACAGGGGGCAATGAGCAGTTCTTC
TRBV7-8,15,few,TRBJ1-1,.,CASSTQGGGNTEAFF,TGTGCCAGCAGCACCCAAGGGGGGGGGAACACTGAAGCTTTCTTT
TRBV6-1,15,few,TRBJ1-2,.,CASTITATANYGYTF,TGTGCCAGCACTATAACAGCAACCGCTAACTATGGCTACACCTTC
TRBV29-1,12,.,TRBJ1-2,TRBD1,CSVPGQGASYTF,TGCAGCGTTCCCGGACAGGGCGCTAGCTACACCTTC
TRBV7-8,15,.,TRBJ2-2,.,CASSHRRVSSGELFF,TGTGCCAGCAGCCACAGACGCGTGAGTTCCGGGGAGCTGTTTTTT
TRBV12-5,17,.,TRBJ2-2,TRBD2,CASGLGTSGRNTGELFF,TGTGCTAGTGGTTTGGGGACTAGCGGGAGGAACACCGGGGAGCTGTTTTTT
TRBV7-2,15,.,TRBJ2-7,TRBD1,CASSPWTGLAYEQYF,TGTGCCAGCAGCCCCTGGACAGGGCTCGCCTACGAGCAGTACTTC
TRBV30,16,.,TRBJ1-2,.,CAWSPGTSHKKLGYTF,TGTGCCTGGAGCCCCGGGACATCGCATAAAAAGCTTGGCTACACCTTC
TRBV5-1,14,.,TRBJ2-7,TRBD1,CASSAPGQNYEQYF,TGCGCCAGCAGCGCACCGGGACAGAATTACGAGCAGTACTTC
TRBV12-5,14,.,TRBJ2-3,.,CASGLFRSTDTQYF,TGTGCTAGTGGTTTGTTCAGGAGCACAGATACGCAGTATTTT
TRBV6-5,15,.,TRBJ1-4,.,CASSYQGTTNEKLFF,TGTGCCAGCAGTTACCAGGGAACAACTAATGAAAAACTGTTTTTT
TRBV21-1,18,.,TRBJ2-7,.,CASSKGRLSVCPIYEQYF,TGTGCCAGCAGCAAAGGTCGGTTGTCGGTATGCCCCATTTACGAGCAGTACTTC
TRBV9,17,.,TRBJ1-3,TRBD1,CASSVAGQGIIGNTIYF,TGTGCCAGCAGCGTAGCAGGACAGGGTATCATTGGAAACACCATATATTTT
TRBV19,15,.,TRBJ2-1,.,CASSMLGSGFNEQFF,TGTGCCAGTAGTATGCTCGGGAGTGGTTTCAATGAGCAGTTCTTC
TRBV7-9,12,.,TRBJ2-7,.,CTSSPGPTEQYF,TGTACCAGCAGCCCCGGTCCCACCGAGCAGTACTTC
TRBV27,13,.,TRBJ2-1,.,CASTGSAYNEQFF,TGTGCCAGCACCGGGAGCGCTTACAATGAGCAGTTCTTC
TRBV5-1,15,.,TRBJ1-2,.,CASSGLASQTDGYTF,TGCGCCAGCAGCGGACTGGCCTCCCAGACGGATGGCTACACCTTC
TRBV27,15,.,TRBJ2-7,.,CASSFRASHTYEQYF,TGTGCCAGCAGTTTCCGGGCTAGCCATACGTACGAGCAGTACTTC
TRBV5-1,15,.,TRBJ2-7,.,CASSWGTEPSYEQYF,TGCGCCAGCAGCTGGGGGACTGAGCCCTCCTACGAGCAGTACTTC